This section outlines one TCR beta chain sequence together with its context. J lost 10 bases, V lost 7 bases, and 9 bases had no gene match. The CDR3 length is 13 residues. Germline V lookup: CDR1 SNHLY, CDR2 FYNNEI. This entry comes from a study of blood T cell repertoires in COVID-19. Study details: Spain, Italy and the United States supplied samples that represented acute and convalescent COVID-19.

Method: immunoSEQ multiplex PCR; TCRdb's copy keeps in-frame clones and lacks some. The data contain around 200,000 clones, roughly four fifths of them singletons. The sequencing sample was made of PBMCs or T cells enriched from blood (not recorded which). The chain uses TRBV2 and TRBJ2-1; TRBD2 matches 8 bases. The sequence was obtained from a man between 35 and 55 years old who had recovered from COVID-19. The CDR3 protein is CASNREGPQEQFF. The CDR3 DNA sequence: TGTGCCAGCAACCGGGAGGGTCCTCAGGAGCAGTTCTTC.